This T cell receptor (beta chain) appears in the sequencing data of a study of naive CD8 T cells in extremely preterm neonates. Samples were taken at extremely preterm deliveries at 23-27 weeks of gestation. Pregnancies with fetal demise, active maternal HSV infection or known maternal HIV were excluded. Sorting kept Annexin V-negative CD3+CD8+CD45RA+CCR7+ naive T cells. Data came from immunoSEQ multiplex PCR; TCRdb stores just in-frame clones and leaves some out. The sample consists of about 23,000 clones, about 91% of them appearing once. This CDR3 is 11 amino acids long. V gave up 8 bases and J gave up 2 bases, with 6 bases separating them. CDR1 and CDR2 from the germline V gene are MNHEY and SMNVEV (reference sequence). A word on this clone: Its antigen is unknown.

Study-wide findings and caveats: Term neonates around 0.4%, young children around 0.03%, adults roughly 0.01%; preterm neonates shared roughly 2.8%. Compared with older groups, preterm CDR3s were shorter, with fewer N additions and less trimming. Preterm samples differed in productive template counts; sample size was small.

The sequencing sample was made of naive CD8+ T cells from cord blood. This receptor was obtained from a boy who was born preterm. The chain carries TRBV27 and TRBJ1-2; the D gene is possibly TRBD1 (5 bases). The CDR3 nucleotides read TGTGCCAGCCGGGACAACTATGGCTACACCTTC. This gives the protein CASRDNYGYTF.